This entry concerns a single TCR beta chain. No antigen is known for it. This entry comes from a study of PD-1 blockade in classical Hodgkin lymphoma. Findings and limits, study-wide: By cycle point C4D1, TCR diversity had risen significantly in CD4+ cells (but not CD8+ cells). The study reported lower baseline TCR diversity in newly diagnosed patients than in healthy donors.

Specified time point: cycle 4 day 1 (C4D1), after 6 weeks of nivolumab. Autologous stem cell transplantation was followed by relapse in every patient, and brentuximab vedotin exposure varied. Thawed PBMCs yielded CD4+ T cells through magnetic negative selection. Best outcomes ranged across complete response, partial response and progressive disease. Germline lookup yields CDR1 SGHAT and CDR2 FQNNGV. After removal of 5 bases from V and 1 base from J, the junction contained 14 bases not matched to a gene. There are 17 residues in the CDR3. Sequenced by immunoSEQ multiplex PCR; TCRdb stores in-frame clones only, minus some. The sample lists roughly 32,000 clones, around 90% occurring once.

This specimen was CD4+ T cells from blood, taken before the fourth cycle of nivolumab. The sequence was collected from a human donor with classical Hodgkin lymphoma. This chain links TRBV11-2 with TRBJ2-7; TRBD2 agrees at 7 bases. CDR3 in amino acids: CASSPMGGRAGSYEQYF. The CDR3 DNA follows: TGTGCCAGCAGCCCCATGGGGGGTCGAGCGGGATCCTACGAGCAGTACTTC.